This T cell receptor beta chain was observed in a study of OX40 agonist ivuxolimab in advanced cancers. Study summary: Patients were dosed with the agonistic anti-OX40 (CD134) antibody ivuxolimab. Those treated in dose escalation had hepatocellular carcinoma, melanoma, renal cell cancer or head and neck cancer.

The length of the CDR3 is 15 residues. Clones were sequenced by immunoSEQ multiplex PCR, and TCRdb holds only the in-frame ones, with some missing. The table lists tens of thousands of clones, nearly 80% of them singletons. The source is an adult with an advanced solid tumor such as melanoma, head and neck, liver or kidney cancer. This rearrangement joins TRBV21-1 to TRBJ2-7; the D call TRBD1 from the table was never checked on the DNA. TRBV21-1 is a documented pseudogene. Sequenced material: CD4+ or CD8+ T cells sorted from blood, taken in a trial of the OX40 agonist ivuxolimab. The CDR3 protein is CASRSDRGVSHEQYF. The CDR3 DNA sequence: TGTGCCAGCAGGTCCGACAGGGGGGTTTCACACGAGCAGTACTTC.